This section outlines one T cell receptor beta chain sequence together with its context. This clone was recorded only once. Its antigen remains undetermined. No qualities accompany the bases; no much larger clone lies one base away. The sample is drawn from a study of CD8+ T cells in alopecia areata (dated by TCRdb to 2016 to 2019). About the full investigation: Treated patients were enrolled in an open-label pilot trial of oral tofacitinib at 5 to 10 mg twice daily for moderate-to-severe alopecia areata. Tofacitinib-treated patients had biopsies at baseline and at 4 and 24 weeks of treatment, with a later scalp biopsy in several patients. TCRbeta CDR3 regions were amplified by immunoSEQ multiplex PCR with 35 Vbeta forward and 13 Jbeta reverse primers. Tofacitinib was administered for 6 to 18 months, and 6 months of follow-up off drug were then conducted to assess delayed response and recurrence. RNA was obtained with the PAXgene miRNA kit for fixed scalp, the miRNeasy kit for PBMCs, and the RNeasy kit for mouse skin. Scalp clonality was compared among normal scalp (n=4), patchy alopecia areata scalp (n=8), and alopecia totalis/universalis scalp (n=8). On the human side, TCRbeta sequencing was run on scalp tissue and on sorted CD4+ and CD8+ peripheral blood T cells from healthy controls and from alopecia areata patients with either patchy or totalis/universalis disease. To study T cell clonal expansion in alopecia areata, the researchers applied high-throughput TCRbeta sequencing to both the C3H/HeJ mouse model and human patients. For the treated patients, the SALT score, which quantifies what percentage of scalp surface area is affected, served as the measure of disease severity.

To prepare the library, the immunoSEQ multiplex PCR assay was applied. To provide template for TCR sequencing, every sample had RNA extracted and reverse transcribed into cDNA. SuperScript III was used to make first-strand cDNA, primed with a 2:1 mix of oligo-dT and random hexamers. A synthetic immune receptor repertoire was used to assess amplification bias, and residual bias was removed computationally. The original pipeline was this. Raw reads were preprocessed to remove errors, and CDR3 was defined according to IMGT conventions as the region from the conserved cysteine to phenylalanine. To get clonality, Shannon entropy was normalized by log2 of the number of productive unique TCRs and the result was subtracted from 1. CD4 or CD8 identity of scalp clones was inferred by cross-referencing scalp TCRbeta sequences with sorted blood CD4 and CD8 repertoires. In its TCRdb copy, this immuneACCESS table keeps in-frame sequences only and misses some clones. Where compared with another copy, unresolved V genes explain less than half of these, and the others have no known cause. The V and J calls and the clone size are those of that table, but D and trimming were determined from the DNA. Recorded for this sample are more than 200,000 clones; less than 45% of them occurred a single time. The ten largest clones take up about 2.6% of the sample.

Explained via the paper, the treatment or condition label denotes: oral pan-JAK inhibitor, 5-10 mg twice daily. Lesional scalp punch biopsies and peripheral blood were obtained from alopecia areata patients. After PBMCs were isolated by density centrifugation and stained for CD3, CD4 and CD8, a FACSAria was used to sort CD4+ and CD8+ T cells. The germline V end is reduced by 6 bases and the J end by 2 bases; junction bases left unmatched: 10. From the cysteine through the phenylalanine, the CDR3 covers 15 amino acids. Of all the DNA, just the CDR3 is kept, 45 bases in frame from base 1. Based on the germline V gene (reference sequence), the CDR1 and CDR2 sequences are MNHEY and SMNVEV. Here is what the overall study found, with its caveats: Shared TCR sequences between patients were less evident than in mice, which may be partly attributable to HLA diversity in the patient population. The treated cohort was small, with a single nonresponder, so links between baseline CD8+ expansion and response need larger studies. Unlike mouse skin, where gammadelta T cells dominate, normal human skin contains resident alphabeta T cells that get sequenced too, which complicates analysis of the scalp TCR repertoire. Scalp clonality and the number of expanded CD8+ clones among the top 100 scalp clones were significantly decreased by tofacitinib. During tofacitinib treatment, many expanded lesional clones remained in scalp and blood, and this persistence may partly explain relapse after treatment is stopped. Lesional scalp, especially in alopecia totalis/universalis, showed higher clonality and more expanded CD8+ clones than normal scalp, suggesting antigenic drive.

This TCR was recovered from a human donor with alopecia areata. Here the sequenced sample was CD4+ T cells sorted from blood, taken at roughly week 36, from a patient treated with tofacitinib. The receptor chain draws on TRBV27 and TRBJ2-7; 7 middle bases align to TRBD1. The CDR3 amino acid sequence is: CASRTTRDRAYEQYF. The DNA sequence is as follows: TGTGCCAGCAGAACTACCCGGGACAGAGCCTACGAGCAGTACTTC.